This T cell receptor (beta chain) was observed in a study of control samples from healthy donors and cancer patients. Trimming left V 4 bases short and J 0 bases short, with 11 bases between. There are 14 residues in the CDR3. Germline lookup yields CDR1 SGHRS and CDR2 YFSETQ. Only in-frame clones appear in the TCRdb table, and some are missing; sequencing was by immunoSEQ multiplex PCR. Of about 40,000 clones in the sample, around 87% were seen once. The specimen sequenced was PBMCs. This sequence was found in a woman in her sixties with lung cancer. V gene TRBV5-1 combines with J gene TRBJ2-7; possibly TRBD1 for D (6 bases). The CDR3 coding sequence is TGCGCCAGCAGCCCGCAGGGGAACTCCTACGAGCAGTACTTC. Its protein is CASSPQGNSYEQYF.